The 28 T cell receptor beta chains in this list originate from one sample, sequenced in a study of glioma-infiltrating T cells after dendritic cell vaccination. The repertoire was sequenced with immunoSEQ multiplex PCR; TCRdb's copy has only in-frame clones and lacks some. Among more than 95,000 clones listed, roughly 76% were seen once. The source material was blood, sampled before dendritic cell vaccination. Every receptor here comes from a human donor with glioblastoma.

The V gene is TRBV4-3, the J gene TRBJ2-7; TRBD1 agrees at 7 bases. Per the germline V gene, CDR1 is LGHNA and CDR2 is YSLEER. The CDR3 loop spans 14 amino acids. V shed 3 bases, J shed 3 bases, and the junction held 5 bases outside the gene matches. The CDR3 nucleotides are TGCGCCAGCAGCCAGATCCGGGACAGCTACGAGCAGTACTTC. Translating it yields CASSQIRDSYEQYF.

The chain is built from TRBV10-2 and TRBJ1-2; 12 positions agree with TRBD1. J lost 1 base, V lost 6 bases, and 3 bases had no gene match. Germline-derived CDR1 and CDR2 are WSHSY and SAAADI. The CDR3 runs 15 residues. CDR3 region: CASRGTGGNNYGYTF. The CDR3 DNA sequence: TGCGCCAGCAGGGGGACAGGGGGCAATAACTATGGCTACACCTTC.

V usage is TRBV7-2 and J usage is TRBJ2-7, with 15 bases identical to TRBD2. Germline V gene data show CDR1 as SGHTA and CDR2 as FQGNSA. The length of the CDR3 is 16 residues. V lost 5 bases, J lost 6 bases, and 8 bases stayed unmatched. In nucleotides, the CDR3 is TGTGCCAGCAGCGCAAGGACTAGCGGGGGGGCCGGCGAGCAGTACTTC. This gives the protein CASSARTSGGAGEQYF.

The chain joins TRBV30 to TRBJ1-2; 9 positions agree with TRBD1. Trimming removed 3 bases from V and 7 bases from J; junction bases left unmatched: 3. Germline-derived CDR1 and CDR2 are GTSNPN and SVGIG (reference sequence). The length of the CDR3 is 12 residues. The CDR3 is CAWRPGQGGYTF. CDR3 coding DNA: TGTGCCTGGAGACCGGGACAGGGTGGCTACACCTTC. Full variable domain (remainder filled in from reference TRBV30 and TRBJ1-2): SQTIHQWPATLVQPVGSPLSLECTVEGTSNPNLYWYRQAAGRGLQLLFYSVGIGQISSEVPQNLSASRPQDRQFILSSKKLLLSDSGFYLCAWRPGQGGYTFGSGTRLTVV.

The chain combines TRBV7-2 with TRBJ1-4; D gene ambiguous. The ends were cut back, 6 bases at V and 8 bases at J, with 19 bases in the middle. Germline CDR1 and CDR2: SGHTA and FQGNSA. The CDR3 extends over 15 amino acids. CDR3 region: CASSPTPGSGEKLFF. CDR3 in DNA: TGTGCCAGCAGTCCCACACCGGGCTCGGGGGAAAAACTGTTTTTT.

The chain combines TRBV10-3 with TRBJ2-3, with D unclear. Germline CDR1 and CDR2: ENHRY and SYGVKD. The length of the CDR3 is 15 residues. Between the trimmed V and J ends, which lost 3 bases and 0 bases, there was a span of 10 bases. CDR3 DNA: TGTGCCATCAGTGACCAAACGGTTAGCACAGATACGCAGTATTTT. It yields the protein CAISDQTVSTDTQYF.

This clone was seen only once. The rearrangement joins TRBV11-3 to TRBJ2-1, with 10 positions matching TRBD1. The CDR3 runs 15 residues. The junction had 10 bases not matched to a gene; V was cut back by 5 bases and J by 9 bases. CDR1 is SGHNT and CDR2 is YENEEA in the germline V gene. The CDR3 spells CASSQRQGASGEQFF. CDR3 DNA: TGTGCCAGCAGCCAAAGACAGGGGGCAAGTGGTGAGCAGTTCTTC.

This clone was observed once. The chain couples TRBV5-1 to TRBJ2-2; D uncertain. The germline V gene encodes CDR1 SGHRS and CDR2 YFSETQ. The CDR3 consists of 12 residues. Trimming left V 0 bases short and J 10 bases short, with 7 bases between. CDR3 amino acids: CASSLGGEELFF. The DNA for the CDR3 is TGCGCCAGCAGCTTGGGTGGAGAGGAGCTGTTTTTT.

V usage is TRBV6-1 and J usage is TRBJ1-2, with TRBD1 as a possible D gene (6 bases). V lost 5 bases, J lost 0 bases, and 13 bases lay in between. This CDR3 contains 15 residues. Germline V gives CDR1 MNHNS, CDR2 SASEGT. Written as DNA, the CDR3 is TGTGCCAGCAGTTTCGGGACACAATCTAACTATGGCTACACCTTC. Its protein product is CASSFGTQSNYGYTF.

The rearrangement uses TRBV5-6 and TRBJ2-1; 8 positions agree with TRBD2. The germline V gene encodes CDR1 SGHDT and CDR2 YYEEEE. CDR3 length: 15 residues. With V trimmed by 0 bases and J by 6 bases, 5 bases remained unmatched. The DNA of the CDR3 is TGTGCCAGCAGCTTGGCGGGGGGGCGAGGCAATGAGCAGTTCTTC. Translated: CASSLAGGRGNEQFF.

The chain links TRBV27 to TRBJ1-1; 10 nucleotides line up with TRBD1. This CDR3 is built from 15 residues. V shed 3 bases, J shed 5 bases, and the junction held 6 bases outside the gene matches. Germline loops: CDR1 MNHEY, CDR2 SMNVEV (reference sequence). The CDR3 DNA follows: TGTGCCAGCAGTTTTATGGACAGGGGGAGGACTGAAGCTTTCTTT. It translates to CASSFMDRGRTEAFF.

This clone is a singleton in its sample. The same CDR3 can be traced to other DNA sequences in this sample. The J gene is TRBJ1-5, the V gene TRBV15, with D possibly matching TRBD1 (6 bases). Germline V lookup: CDR1 LNHNV, CDR2 YYDKDF (reference sequence). V lost 6 bases and J lost 0, with 12 bases in between. This CDR3 has 15 residues. This chain's CDR3 is CATSQDRYSNQPQHF. Written as DNA, the CDR3 is TGTGCCACCAGTCAAGACAGGTATAGCAATCAGCCCCAGCATTTT.

The rearrangement uses TRBV5-5 and TRBJ2-7; D ambiguous. The CDR3 has 14 residues. Germline V gene lookup returns CDR1 SGHKS and CDR2 YYEKEE (reference sequence). Trimming took off 0 bases at V and 6 bases at J, with 13 bases between the two ends. The CDR3 DNA sequence: TGTGCCAGCAGCTTGGCCACGATGAACATCGAGCAGTACTTC. Protein sequence: CASSLATMNIEQYF.

The V call is TRBV7-9, the J call TRBJ1-2; maybe TRBD1 (6 bases). The CDR3 length is 12 residues. From germline, CDR1 is SEHNR and CDR2 FQNEAQ (reference sequence). Trimming took 5 bases from V and 8 from J, leaving 12 bases between them. In DNA, the CDR3 is TGTGCCAGCAGCCCTAGGGGGGGCGGCTACACCTTC. Protein: CASSPRGGGYTF.

The rearrangement uses TRBV5-5 and TRBJ1-2; D not certain. The CDR3 is 13 amino acids. CDR1 SGHKS and CDR2 YYEKEE come from the germline V gene (reference sequence). V was shortened by 4 bases and J by 8 bases, with 15 bases between the two germline ends. This CDR3 is CASSESPRRGYTF. Here the CDR3 DNA reads TGTGCCAGCAGCGAGTCCCCCCGGAGAGGCTACACCTTC.

CDR3 DNA sequence: TGTGCCAGCTCGGTGCGGGGCCAAGAGACCCAGTACTTC. Residues: CASSVRGQETQYF. V gene TRBV7-9 combines with J gene TRBJ2-5, with D possibly matching TRBD2 (6 bases). V was cut by 8 bases and J by 1 base, with 11 bases left in between. The CDR3 is 13 amino acids. Germline V lookup: CDR1 SEHNR, CDR2 FQNEAQ (reference sequence).

Remarks on this clone: An end of the junction differs from the germline gene, which may be a read error. The chain carries TRBV5-1 and TRBJ2-6; the match to TRBD1 covers 7 bases. Germline loops: CDR1 SGHRS, CDR2 YFSETQ. This CDR3 is built from 21 residues. Written as DNA, the CDR3 is TGCGCCAGCGGCTTCGAAACCGGGACAGCTTTATCCCACTCTGGGGCCAACGTCCTGACTTTC. This codes for CASGFETGTALSHSGANVLTF.

This sequence joins TRBV5-4 and TRBJ2-1; 8 nucleotides agree with TRBD1. Germline V gives CDR1 SGHNT, CDR2 YYREEE (reference sequence). The CDR3 extends over 15 amino acids. Trimming cost V 4 bases and J 5 bases; bases outside gene matches: 8. Written as DNA, the CDR3 is TGTGCCAGCAGCACGGGACAGGACCTGAACAATGAGCAGTTCTTC. Encoded protein: CASSTGQDLNNEQFF.

Worth noting for this clone: This specimen includes other DNA sequences encoding the same CDR3. This chain connects TRBV7-2 to TRBJ2-7; TRBD1 matches 10 bases. Per germline, CDR1 SGHTA and CDR2 FQGNSA. Trimming removed 3 bases from V and 6 bases from J; junction bases left unmatched: 5. The CDR3 runs 14 residues. The CDR3 DNA sequence: TGTGCCAGCAGCTTGGAGACAGGGGGCTTCGAGCAGTACTTC. Protein: CASSLETGGFEQYF.

This clone occurred once. The junction differs from germline at one of its ends, possibly a read error. Other DNA variants within this sample encode the same CDR3. The CDR3: CASSWDRTNYGYTF. The CDR3 coding sequence is TGTGCCAGCAGCTGGGACAGGACTAACTATGGCTACACTTTC. The chain employs TRBV7-8 and TRBJ1-2; 8 nucleotides align to TRBD1. This CDR3 is 14 amino acids long. The germline CDR1 and CDR2 sequences are SGHVS and FQNEAQ. Full variable domain (remainder filled in from reference TRBV7-8 and TRBJ1-2): GAGVSQSPRYKVAKRGQDVALRCDPISGHVSLFWYQQALGQGPEFLTYFQNEAQLDKSGLPSDRFFAERPEGSVSTLKIQRTQQEDSAVYLCASSWDRTNYGYTFGSGTRLTVV.

The V and J genes are TRBV21-1 and TRBJ2-1; TRBD1, as called in the table, went unchecked against the DNA. TRBV21-1 is deemed a pseudogene. The CDR3 totals 15 residues. CDR3 nucleotide sequence: TGTGCCAGCAGCAAATCCCTACAGGTGAACAATGAGCAGTTCTTC. Its translation: CASSKSLQVNNEQFF.

CDR3 nucleotide sequence: TGTGCCTGGAGCTGGCAGCGAGGGGAAAAACTGTTTTTT. Encoded protein: CAWSWQRGEKLFF. The chain is built from TRBV30 and TRBJ1-4; D ambiguous. The germline V gene has CDR1 GTSNPN and CDR2 SVGIG (reference sequence). V gave up 3 bases and J gave up 8 bases, with 13 bases separating them. This CDR3 comprises 13 residues.

The chain has TRBV5-1 and TRBJ1-3; no clear D. This CDR3 spans 16 amino acids. The germline CDR1 and CDR2 sequences are SGHRS and YFSETQ. V lost 0 bases, J lost 0 bases, and 10 bases lay in between. In DNA form, the CDR3 reads TGCGCCAGCAGCTTGGAACCTCCCGGCTCTGGAAACACCATATATTTT. This sequence encodes CASSLEPPGSGNTIYF.

In this sample, this clone turned up a few times. The J gene is TRBJ1-6, the V gene TRBV19; no firm D call. The CDR3 extends over 13 amino acids. The germline V gene has CDR1 LNHDA and CDR2 SQIVND (reference sequence). Trimming removed 5 bases from V and 5 bases from J, with 7 bases in between. CDR3 in amino acids: CASSVADNSPLHF. The CDR3 DNA follows: TGTGCCAGTAGTGTGGCGGATAATTCACCCCTCCACTTT. The full variable domain, completed using reference TRBV19 and TRBJ1-6, is DGGITQSPKYLFRKEGQNVTLSCEQNLNHDAMYWYRQDPGQGLRLIYYSQIVNDFQKGDIAEGYSVSREKKESFPLTVTSAQKNPTAFYLCASSVADNSPLHFGNGTRLTVT.

This clone was recorded once. V gene TRBV7-8 combines with J gene TRBJ1-1, with D unresolved. In germline, CDR1 is SGHVS, CDR2 FQNEAQ. V gave up 2 bases and J gave up 1 base, with 8 bases separating them. This CDR3 spans 14 amino acids. For the CDR3, the DNA is TGTGCCAGCAGCTTAAGCGTGAGGAACACTGAAGCTTTCTTT. Residues: CASSLSVRNTEAFF.

The chain combines TRBV9 with TRBJ2-1; D is undetermined. The CDR3 runs to 15 residues. Germline V lookup: CDR1 SGDLS, CDR2 YYNGEE. V lost 5 bases and J 4 bases, leaving 16 bases between the germline ends. The CDR3 bases are TGTGCCAGCAGTCGAGGTGGTTCTAATTACAATGAGCAGTTCTTC. This sequence encodes CASSRGGSNYNEQFF.

The V and J genes are TRBV2 and TRBJ2-7, with a possible D match to TRBD1 (5 bases). The ends were cut back, 6 bases at V and 5 bases at J, with 14 bases in the middle. Germline-derived CDR1 and CDR2 are SNHLY and FYNNEI. This CDR3 spans 13 amino acids. The DNA of the CDR3 is TGTGCCAGCAGGCTGACAGTCGTCGACGAGCAGTACTTC. Translating it yields CASRLTVVDEQYF.

The chain has TRBV18 and TRBJ2-3; 9 bases are a match to TRBD2. This CDR3 is built from 16 residues. The J segment lost 5 bases and the V segment lost 5 bases, leaving 11 bases of the junction unmatched. CDR1 is KGHSH and CDR2 is LQKENI in the germline V gene. CDR3: CASSSESGGQRDTQYF. The DNA for the CDR3 is TGTGCCAGCTCATCGGAAAGCGGGGGGCAGAGAGATACGCAGTATTTT. Looking up the rest from reference TRBV18 and TRBJ2-3 gives the full variable domain: NAGVMQNPRHLVRRRGQEARLRCSPMKGHSHVYWYRQLPEEGLKFMVYLQKENIIDESGMPKERFSAEFPKEGPSILRIQQVVRGDSAAYFCASSSESGGQRDTQYFGPGTRLTVL.